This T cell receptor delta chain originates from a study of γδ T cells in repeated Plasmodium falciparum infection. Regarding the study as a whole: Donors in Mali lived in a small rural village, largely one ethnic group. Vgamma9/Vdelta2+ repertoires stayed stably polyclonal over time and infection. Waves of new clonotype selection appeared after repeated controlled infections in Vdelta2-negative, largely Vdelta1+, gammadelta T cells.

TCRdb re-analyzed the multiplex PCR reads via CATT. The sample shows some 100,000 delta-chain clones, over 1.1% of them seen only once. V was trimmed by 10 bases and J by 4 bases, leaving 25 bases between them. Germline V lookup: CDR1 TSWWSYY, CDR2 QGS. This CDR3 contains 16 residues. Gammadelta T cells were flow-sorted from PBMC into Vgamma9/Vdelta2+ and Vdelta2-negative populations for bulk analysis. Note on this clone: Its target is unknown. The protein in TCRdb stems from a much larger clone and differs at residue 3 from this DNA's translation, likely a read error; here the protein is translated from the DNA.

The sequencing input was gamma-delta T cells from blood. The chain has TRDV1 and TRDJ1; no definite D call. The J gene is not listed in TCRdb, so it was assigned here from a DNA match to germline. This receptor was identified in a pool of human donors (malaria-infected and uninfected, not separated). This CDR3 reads CAPLTATRSSVDKLIF. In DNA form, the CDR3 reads TGTGCTCCTCTGACCGCAACAAGGAGTTCGGTCGATAAACTCATCTTT.